The rows below give T cell receptor beta chains drawn from one sample of a study of T cell responses to AZD1222 COVID-19 vaccine. The assay was immunoSEQ multiplex PCR, and TCRdb's table has in-frame clones only and misses some. Among roughly 140,000 clones listed, roughly 88% were seen once. Sample: peripheral blood, taken 28 days after the second AZD1222 dose. Receptor source: an adult who received the AZD1222 COVID-19 vaccine. The CDR3 runs from the conserved cysteine through the conserved F or W. A D gene is named only where the DNA matches it firmly. Where a row states a size, it is once, few, many or the class of an expanded clone; other rows omit it.

V gene	J gene	clone size	D gene	CDR3 protein	CDR3 DNA
TRBV28	TRBJ1-5	-	TRBD1	CASSPLGTGGLRNQPQHF	TGTGCCAGCAGTCCTCTGGGGACAGGGGGCTTAAGGAATCAGCCCCAGCATTTT
TRBV5-4	TRBJ1-1	-	-	CASSLAGLQGNTEAFF	TGTGCCAGCAGCTTGGCGGGACTCCAGGGGAACACTGAAGCTTTCTTT
TRBV7-9	TRBJ1-1	-	TRBD1	CASSLSGTAPNTEAFF	TGTGCCAGCAGCTTATCCGGGACAGCCCCTAACACTGAAGCTTTCTTT
TRBV7-2	TRBJ2-5	-	TRBD2	CASSEGLADAQETQYF	TGTGCCAGCAGCGAGGGACTAGCGGATGCTCAAGAGACCCAGTACTTC
TRBV19	TRBJ2-2	few	-	CASNRPGEAGELFF	TGTGCCAGTAACCGCCCAGGGGAGGCCGGGGAGCTGTTTTTT
TRBV24-1	TRBJ2-3	once	TRBD2	CATSERGGPDTQYF	TGTGCCACCAGTGAACGGGGGGGCCCAGATACGCAGTATTTT
TRBV5-1	TRBJ2-5	-	TRBD1	CASSLSGTGGSETQYF	TGCGCCAGCAGCTTGAGTGGGACAGGGGGCTCGGAGACCCAGTACTTC
TRBV11-2	TRBJ2-5	-	TRBD1	CASSTTGTGTTGETQYF	TGTGCCAGCAGCACTACCGGGACAGGGACAACGGGGGAGACCCAGTACTTC
TRBV5-6	TRBJ1-1	-	-	CASSLFLSLNTEAFF	TGTGCCAGCAGCTTGTTCTTGAGTTTGAACACTGAAGCTTTCTTT
TRBV6-5	TRBJ2-2	-	-	CASRAGVDTGELFF	TGTGCCAGCAGGGCCGGGGTGGACACCGGGGAGCTGTTTTTT
TRBV2	TRBJ2-1	-	-	CASSVGSYNEQFF	TGTGCCAGCAGTGTGGGCAGTTACAATGAGCAGTTCTTC
TRBV6-5	TRBJ1-2	-	-	CASSYSKDNPYTF	TGTGCCAGCAGTTACTCGAAGGACAACCCCTACACCTTC
TRBV2	TRBJ1-6	-	-	CASSEYILHF	TGTGCCAGCAGTGAATATATCCTCCACTTT
TRBV6-5	TRBJ1-2	-	TRBD1	CASSYGQARYGYTF	TGTGCCAGCAGTTACGGACAGGCCCGCTATGGCTACACCTTC
TRBV2	TRBJ2-1	-	-	CASSGGNNEQFF	TGTGCCAGCAGTGGAGGGAACAATGAGCAGTTCTTC
TRBV5-1	TRBJ1-1	-	TRBD1	CASSLTGIITEAFF	TGCGCCAGCAGCCTGACAGGGATCATCACTGAAGCTTTCTTT
TRBV5-1	TRBJ2-7	-	TRBD1	CASSLEPGTGSSYEQYF	TGCGCCAGCAGCTTGGAACCCGGGACAGGGAGCTCCTACGAGCAGTACTTC
TRBV9	TRBJ2-6	-	TRBD1	CASSDPGTGVSGANVLTF	TGTGCCAGCAGCGACCCCGGGACAGGAGTTTCTGGGGCCAACGTCCTGACTTTC
TRBV5-6	TRBJ1-4	-	TRBD1	CASSLTGVSEKLFF	TGTGCCAGCAGCTTGACAGGGGTATCGGAAAAACTGTTTTTT
TRBV5-4	TRBJ1-4	-	TRBD1	CASSYRTGINEKLFF	TGTGCCAGCAGCTACCGGACAGGGATTAACGAAAAACTGTTTTTT
TRBV6-1	TRBJ1-2	-	TRBD1	CASSERGQYYGYTF	TGTGCCAGCAGTGAAAGGGGACAGTACTATGGCTACACCTTC
TRBV4-1	TRBJ2-1	-	TRBD2	CASSQGGPLAGAYNEQFF	TGCGCCAGCAGCCAAGGGGGTCCTCTGGCGGGGGCCTACAATGAGCAGTTCTTC
TRBV7-3	TRBJ2-2	-	TRBD2	CASSTATSGATGELFF	TGTGCCAGCAGCACTGCGACTAGCGGGGCGACCGGGGAGCTGTTTTTT
TRBV6-6	TRBJ1-2	-	-	CASREGRDYGYTF	TGTGCCAGCAGGGAAGGGCGCGACTATGGCTACACCTTC
TRBV7-2	TRBJ2-3	-	-	CASSPPWKDTQYF	TGTGCCAGCAGCCCGCCTTGGAAAGATACGCAGTATTTT
TRBV28	TRBJ2-2	once	-	CASSLWGSVRSGELFF	TGTGCCAGCAGTTTGTGGGGGTCGGTCAGGTCCGGGGAGCTGTTTTTT
TRBV11-3	TRBJ2-7	-	TRBD1	CASSLTGKSYEQYF	TGTGCCAGCAGCTTGACAGGGAAATCCTACGAGCAGTACTTC
TRBV14	TRBJ1-6	-	-	CASSPQGNSPLHF	TGTGCCAGCAGCCCACAGGGTAATTCACCCCTCCACTTT
TRBV11-2	TRBJ1-3	-	-	CASSPRVLSGNTIYF	TGTGCCAGTTCCCCCAGGGTCCTCTCTGGAAACACCATATATTTT
TRBV5-1	TRBJ1-2	-	-	CASSLVISDYGYTF	TGCGCCAGCAGCTTGGTAATCTCCGACTATGGCTACACCTTC
TRBV5-4	TRBJ2-2	-	TRBD1	CASSFFTGAKNTGELFF	TGTGCCAGCAGCTTTTTCACAGGGGCCAAGAACACCGGGGAGCTGTTTTTT
TRBV27	TRBJ1-6	-	-	CASSSKHRAQNNSPLHF	TGTGCCAGCAGTTCCAAGCACCGGGCCCAGAATAATTCACCCCTCCACTTT
TRBV7-8	TRBJ1-5	-	TRBD1	CASSGDRGYSNQPQHF	TGTGCCAGCAGCGGGGACAGGGGATATAGCAATCAGCCCCAGCATTTT
TRBV7-2	TRBJ2-7	-	TRBD1	CASSLTDRGRYEQYF	TGTGCCAGCAGCCTGACTGACAGGGGGCGATACGAGCAGTACTTC